A single T cell receptor (beta chain) is shown here with its context. Its target is not known. This sample is drawn from a study of cytotoxic CD8 clonotypes in ibrutinib-treated CLL. Study-wide results and caveats: Rising at ibrutinib response, clonality subsequently fell back toward baseline at progression.

Germline V CDR1 and CDR2: SEHNR, FQNEAQ (reference sequence). This CDR3 spans 14 amino acids. The V gene lost 5 bases and the J gene lost 0 bases, with 11 bases spanning the gap. Assay used: immunoSEQ multiplex PCR; TCRdb lists only in-frame clones, some missing. The sample lists 250,000 to 350,000 clones, less than 85% occurring once. The sequenced sample was PBMCs, obtained at disease progression, from a patient treated with ibrutinib. The sequence came from a human donor with chronic lymphocytic leukemia. The gene calls are TRBV7-9 and TRBJ2-7, with D unclear. CDR3 nucleotide sequence: TGTGCCAGCAGCCAAAGAGAGTACTCCTACGAGCAGTACTTC. Translating gives CASSQREYSYEQYF.